Each of the 3 T cell receptor beta chains below was sequenced from the same sample in a study of beta chain features in type 1 diabetes. TCRB transcripts that were expressed got sequenced, as all of the isolated RNA had been reverse transcribed. Sequenced by immunoSEQ multiplex PCR; TCRdb stores in-frame clones only, minus some. The profile shows around 500,000 clones, about 10% of them singletons. The sequencing sample was made of naive CD4+ T cells from blood. The receptors stem from a woman aged 18-29 years in good health.

The chain is built from TRBV7-2 and TRBJ1-2, with D tentatively TRBD1 (5 bases). CDR1 is SGHTA, CDR2 FQGNSA, per germline. CDR3 length: 17 residues. Trimming stripped 2 bases from V and 7 bases from J, with 23 bases between. The CDR3 DNA reads TGTGCCAGCAGCTTAAGACCTACCGGGACGGATGATCCTGGCTACACCTTC. It codes for CASSLRPTGTDDPGYTF.

This clone showed up just a few times. The gene calls are TRBV6-6 and TRBJ2-1; D is undetermined. CDR3 length: 14 amino acids. Germline CDR1 MNHNY, CDR2 SVGAGI (reference sequence). Deletions cut 9 bases from V and 1 base from J, with 13 bases between. This CDR3 reads CAREGAFSYNEQFF. Here the CDR3 DNA reads TGTGCCAGGGAAGGAGCGTTTTCCTACAATGAGCAGTTCTTC.

This chain connects TRBV7-3 to TRBJ2-3; 8 positions agree with TRBD2. Germline trimming cut 5 bases from V and 4 bases from J; bases unmatched to any gene: 8. Germline V gene data show CDR1 as SGHTA and CDR2 as FQGTGA. The CDR3 is 15 residues long. The CDR3 sequence is CASSPPGGPPDTQYF. CDR3 bases: TGTGCCAGCAGCCCTCCGGGGGGGCCACCAGATACGCAGTATTTT.